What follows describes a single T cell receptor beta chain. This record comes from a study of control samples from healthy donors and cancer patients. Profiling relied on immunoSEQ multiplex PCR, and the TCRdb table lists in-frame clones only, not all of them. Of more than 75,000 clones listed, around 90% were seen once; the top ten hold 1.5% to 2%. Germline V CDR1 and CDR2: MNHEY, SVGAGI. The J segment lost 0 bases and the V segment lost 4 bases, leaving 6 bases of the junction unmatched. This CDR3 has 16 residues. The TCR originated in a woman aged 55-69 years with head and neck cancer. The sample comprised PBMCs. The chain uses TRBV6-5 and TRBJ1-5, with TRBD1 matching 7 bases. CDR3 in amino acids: CASSSTGEISNQPQHF. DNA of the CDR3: TGTGCCAGCAGTTCCACAGGGGAGATTAGCAATCAGCCCCAGCATTTT.